This TCR beta chain was recorded in a study of technical replicates of blood from several donors. TCRdb's table, derived via immunoSEQ multiplex PCR, lists solely in-frame clones and lacks some. The profile shows roughly 60,000 clones, approximately 87% of them singletons. The CDR3 has 14 residues. Looked up from germline, CDR1 is LNHDA and CDR2 is SQIVND (reference sequence). The V and J ends lost 4 bases and 1 base respectively, with 10 bases between them. The sequence was obtained from a human donor in good health. Some clones in this sample may be carry-over from other donors' samples. This chain links TRBV19 with TRBJ1-1, with D uncertain. Sequenced: PBMCs. The CDR3 DNA follows: TGTGCCAGTAGTAGGTTTGGAGGGAACACTGAAGCTTTCTTT. It specifies CASSRFGGNTEAFF.